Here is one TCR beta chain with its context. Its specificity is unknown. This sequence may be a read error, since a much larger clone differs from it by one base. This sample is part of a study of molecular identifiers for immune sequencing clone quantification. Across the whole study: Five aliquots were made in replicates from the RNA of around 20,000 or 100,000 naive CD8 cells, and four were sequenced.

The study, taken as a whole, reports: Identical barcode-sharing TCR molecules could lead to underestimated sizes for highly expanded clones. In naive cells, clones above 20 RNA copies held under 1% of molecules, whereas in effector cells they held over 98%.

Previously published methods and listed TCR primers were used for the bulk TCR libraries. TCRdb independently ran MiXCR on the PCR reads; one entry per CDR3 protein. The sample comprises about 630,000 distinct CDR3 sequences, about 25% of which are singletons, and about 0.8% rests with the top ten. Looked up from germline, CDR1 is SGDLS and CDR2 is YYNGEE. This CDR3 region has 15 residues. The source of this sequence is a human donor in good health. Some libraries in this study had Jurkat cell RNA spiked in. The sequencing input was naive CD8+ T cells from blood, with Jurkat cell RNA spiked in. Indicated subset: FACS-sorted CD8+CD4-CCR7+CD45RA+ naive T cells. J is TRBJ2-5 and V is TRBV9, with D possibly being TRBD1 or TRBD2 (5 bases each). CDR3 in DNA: TGTGTCAGCAGCGGTCAACAGGCGCCTCTCCAGACCCAGTACTTC. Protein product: CVSSGQQAPLQTQYF.